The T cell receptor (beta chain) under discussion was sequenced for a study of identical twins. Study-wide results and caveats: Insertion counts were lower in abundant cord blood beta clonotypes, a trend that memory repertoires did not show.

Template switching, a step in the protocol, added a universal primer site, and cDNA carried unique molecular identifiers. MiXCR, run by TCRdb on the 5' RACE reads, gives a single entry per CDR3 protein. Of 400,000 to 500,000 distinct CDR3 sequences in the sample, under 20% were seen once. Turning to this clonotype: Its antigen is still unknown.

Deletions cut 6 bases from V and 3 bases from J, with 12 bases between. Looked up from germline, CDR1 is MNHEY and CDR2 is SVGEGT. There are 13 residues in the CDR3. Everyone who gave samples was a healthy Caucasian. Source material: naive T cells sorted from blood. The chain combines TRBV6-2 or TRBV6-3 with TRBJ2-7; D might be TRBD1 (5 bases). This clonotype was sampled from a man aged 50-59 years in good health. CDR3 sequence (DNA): TGTGCCAGCAGGAAGGTAGGGGACTACGAGCAGTACTTC. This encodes CASRKVGDYEQYF.